This TCR beta chain was sequenced in a study of T cell responses to AZD1222 COVID-19 vaccine. Background on the study: Second-dose intervals near 4 or 12 weeks were combined. Overall study results and limits: Rises in breadth and depth of Spike-specific TCRs came after two AZD1222 doses. It was only 6 or 7 AZD1222 recipients who were seropositive at baseline. Spike-spanning, vaccine-associated CD4 TCRs were dominant at 160-218 and 743-854.

Turning to this clone: As yet, its antigen is unknown.

Clones were sequenced by immunoSEQ multiplex PCR, and TCRdb holds only the in-frame ones, with some missing. The sample shows around 50,000 clones, around four fifths of them seen only once. The ends were cut back, 6 bases at V and 3 bases at J, with 19 bases in the middle. Germline CDR1 reads LNHDA; CDR2 reads SQIVND (reference sequence). This CDR3 has 16 amino acids. The chain has TRBV19 and TRBJ2-3; weak D call: TRBD2 (6 bases). The sequence was collected from an adult in good health. Specimen: peripheral blood, collected on day 0 of AZD1222 vaccination. The CDR3 bases are TGTGCCAGTAGCCCTAGGAGGGCGGGGCCTACAGATACGCAGTATTTT. As protein: CASSPRRAGPTDTQYF.